This T cell receptor beta chain was obtained from a study of T cell responses to AZD1222 COVID-19 vaccine. Using immunoSEQ multiplex PCR, the repertoire was profiled, and TCRdb retains in-frame clones only, with some absent. The table records fewer than 100,000 clones, approximately 84% of them present only once. Whole-study findings and limits: A rise in Spike-specific TCR breadth and depth followed two AZD1222 doses.

Germline values: CDR1 SGHNT, CDR2 YYREEE (reference sequence). The V end was cut by 3 bases, the J end by 2 bases, with 14 bases between. The CDR3 spans 15 residues. Second doses that came at about 4 or about 12 weeks were put together. A remark on this clone: The antigen remains undetermined.

The V call is TRBV5-4, the J call TRBJ1-2; possibly TRBD1 for D (6 bases). The source material was peripheral blood, sampled 28 days after the second AZD1222 dose. The receptor was derived from an adult who received the AZD1222 COVID-19 vaccine. The CDR3 region has the DNA TGTGCCAGCAGCTCCGAGCGGCAGGGGAACTATGGCTACACCTTC. Protein: CASSSERQGNYGYTF.